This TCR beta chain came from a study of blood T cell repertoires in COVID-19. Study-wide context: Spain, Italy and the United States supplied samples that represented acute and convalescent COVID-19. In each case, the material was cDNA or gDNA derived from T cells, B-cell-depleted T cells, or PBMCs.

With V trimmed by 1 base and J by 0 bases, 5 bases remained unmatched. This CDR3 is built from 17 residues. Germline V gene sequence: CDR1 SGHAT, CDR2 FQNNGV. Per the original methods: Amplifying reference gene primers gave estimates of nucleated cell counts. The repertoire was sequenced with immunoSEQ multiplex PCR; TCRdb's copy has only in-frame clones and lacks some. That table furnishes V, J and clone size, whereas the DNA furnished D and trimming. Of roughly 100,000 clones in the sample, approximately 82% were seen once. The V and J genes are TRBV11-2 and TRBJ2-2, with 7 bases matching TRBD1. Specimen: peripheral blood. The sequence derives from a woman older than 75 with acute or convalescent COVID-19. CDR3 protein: CASSLGWTGPNTGELFF. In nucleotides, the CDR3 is TGTGCCAGCAGCTTAGGATGGACAGGCCCGAACACCGGGGAGCTGTTTTTT.